This is a list of T cell receptor beta chains from one sample in a study of beta chain features in type 1 diabetes. Only in-frame clones appear in the TCRdb table, and some are missing; sequencing was by immunoSEQ multiplex PCR. The table includes approximately 250,000 clones, approximately 11% detected once. The sequencing input was naive CD4+ T cells from blood. The receptor source for this set is a man between 25 and 39 years old with type 1 diabetes. CDR3s include the opening cysteine and the closing phenylalanine or tryptophan. Fields, in order: CDR3 DNA, CDR3 protein, CDR3 length, D gene, J gene, clone size, V gene. A D gene is named only where the DNA matches it firmly. Some rows mark clone size as missing; the rest say once, few, many or name a class of expanded clone.

DNA: TGTGCCAGCAGCCACAGACAGGGGATCGGAGAAAAACTGTTTTTT
CDR3: CASSHRQGIGEKLFF
length: 15
D: TRBD1
J: TRBJ1-4
size: NA
V: TRBV4-2

DNA: TGTGCCAGCAGAAGGGACAGCTGGGAATCACCCCTCCACTTT
CDR3: CASRRDSWESPLHF
length: 14
D: TRBD1
J: TRBJ1-6
size: few
V: TRBV2

DNA: TGTGCCAGCTCGCAGTCCTACGAGCAGTACTTC
CDR3: CASSQSYEQYF
length: 11
D: NA
J: TRBJ2-7
size: few
V: TRBV18

DNA: TGTGCCAGCTTACCAAGGGGACAGGCGAACACCGGGGAGCTGTTTTTT
CDR3: CASLPRGQANTGELFF
length: 16
D: TRBD1
J: TRBJ2-2
size: NA
V: TRBV18

DNA: TGTGCCAGCAGTTCACAGGGGGTCGCGATCTCCGGGGCCAACGTCCTGACTTTC
CDR3: CASSSQGVAISGANVLTF
length: 18
D: TRBD1
J: TRBJ2-6
size: few
V: TRBV6-4

DNA: TGCAGCGTTTCAACAGCCACGGCGAACACCGGGGAGCTGTTTTTT
CDR3: CSVSTATANTGELFF
length: 15
D: NA
J: TRBJ2-2
size: NA
V: TRBV29-1

DNA: TGTGCCAGCAGCTTATCGACTCCAGGGCGGGGGGAGCAGTTCTTC
CDR3: CASSLSTPGRGEQFF
length: 15
D: TRBD2
J: TRBJ2-1
size: NA
V: TRBV11-2

DNA: TGCGCCAGCAGGGGGGCCTCTGGGGCCAACGTCCTGACTTTC
CDR3: CASRGASGANVLTF
length: 14
D: NA
J: TRBJ2-6
size: NA
V: TRBV5-1

DNA: TGTGCCAGCAGTTTTGGGACAGGGGGCTGGGAGACCCAGTACTTC
CDR3: CASSFGTGGWETQYF
length: 15
D: TRBD1
J: TRBJ2-5
size: NA
V: TRBV27

DNA: TGTGCCAGCAGTTCCCGTAGCAATCAGCCCCAGCATTTT
CDR3: CASSSRSNQPQHF
length: 13
D: NA
J: TRBJ1-5
size: NA
V: TRBV27

DNA: TGCAGCGTTGCGAGAGGACTCCCTAGCAATGAGCAGTTCTTC
CDR3: CSVARGLPSNEQFF
length: 14
D: NA
J: TRBJ2-1
size: few
V: TRBV29-1

DNA: TGTGCCAGCAGCTTGGGGACAGTCCAAGAGACCCAGTACTTC
CDR3: CASSLGTVQETQYF
length: 14
D: TRBD1
J: TRBJ2-5
size: NA
V: TRBV11-1

DNA: TGTGCCAGCAGCTTAATGGAGACTCCAAATGAGCAGTTCTTC
CDR3: CASSLMETPNEQFF
length: 14
D: NA
J: TRBJ2-1
size: few
V: TRBV7-8

DNA: TGCGCCAGCAGCTTGTGGCTAGCGGGGGGCTCTAACCGGAATGAGCAGTTCTTC
CDR3: CASSLWLAGGSNRNEQFF
length: 18
D: TRBD2
J: TRBJ2-1
size: few
V: TRBV5-1

DNA: TGCGCCAGCAGCCAAGGCAGGGAAAACTATGGCTACACCTTC
CDR3: CASSQGRENYGYTF
length: 14
D: NA
J: TRBJ1-2
size: NA
V: TRBV4-3

DNA: TGTGCCAGTAGTATCTTTTCCGAGCAGTTCTTC
CDR3: CASSIFSEQFF
length: 11
D: NA
J: TRBJ2-1
size: NA
V: TRBV19

DNA: TGCGCCAGCAGCTACCTGACCGGGTCCAATAATTCACCCCTCCACTTT
CDR3: CASSYLTGSNNSPLHF
length: 16
D: NA
J: TRBJ1-6
size: few
V: TRBV5-1

DNA: TGTGCCACCAGCAGCCGGACAGCCGTAATCGAGCCCCAGCATTTT
CDR3: CATSSRTAVIEPQHF
length: 15
D: NA
J: TRBJ1-5
size: few
V: TRBV15

DNA: TGCGCCAGCAGCTTGGATACCGAGGGGACCCAGTACTTC
CDR3: CASSLDTEGTQYF
length: 13
D: NA
J: TRBJ2-5
size: NA
V: TRBV5-1

DNA: TGTGCCAGCAGTAAACAGGGAAACGAGCAGTACTTC
CDR3: CASSKQGNEQYF
length: 12
D: NA
J: TRBJ2-7
size: few
V: TRBV6-5

DNA: TGCGCCAGCAGCCAAGATGAGGGGACACAGCCCCAGCATTTT
CDR3: CASSQDEGTQPQHF
length: 14
D: NA
J: TRBJ1-5
size: NA
V: TRBV4-3

DNA: TGTGCCAGCAGCACTCGACAGGGTAACGGCGAGCAGTACTTC
CDR3: CASSTRQGNGEQYF
length: 14
D: TRBD1
J: TRBJ2-7
size: NA
V: TRBV11-3

DNA: TGCAGCGTTGTAAGGGGGAACTATGGCTACACCTTC
CDR3: CSVVRGNYGYTF
length: 12
D: NA
J: TRBJ1-2
size: NA
V: TRBV29-1

DNA: TGCGCCAGCAGCCGCCTTAGGGCCAGGGGGCTGGGAGATACGCAGTATTTT
CDR3: CASSRLRARGLGDTQYF
length: 17
D: TRBD1
J: TRBJ2-3
size: NA
V: TRBV4-1

DNA: TGCAGCGTTGTCTGGGGTACAGGACGGGAGACCCAGTACTTC
CDR3: CSVVWGTGRETQYF
length: 14
D: NA
J: TRBJ2-5
size: NA
V: TRBV29-1

DNA: TGTGCCACGGGCTGGGGAGACATTCAGTACTTC
CDR3: CATGWGDIQYF
length: 11
D: NA
J: TRBJ2-4
size: NA
V: TRBV6-5

DNA: TGTGCCACCAGCAGGGGACAGCGGGGGGGTCCGGATACGCAGTATTTT
CDR3: CATSRGQRGGPDTQYF
length: 16
D: TRBD2
J: TRBJ2-3
size: NA
V: TRBV15

DNA: TGTGCCAGCAGAGGGACCGGGACAGGGAATTCACCCCTCCACTTT
CDR3: CASRGTGTGNSPLHF
length: 15
D: TRBD1
J: TRBJ1-6
size: few
V: TRBV6-6

DNA: TGCGCCAGCAGCCGGGGCCCCAGTCACACTGAAGCTTTCTTT
CDR3: CASSRGPSHTEAFF
length: 14
D: NA
J: TRBJ1-1
size: few
V: TRBV4-3

DNA: TGTGCCAGCAGCCAACCGGCGGCTTTCTCTGGAAACACCATATATTTT
CDR3: CASSQPAAFSGNTIYF
length: 16
D: NA
J: TRBJ1-3
size: few
V: TRBV14

DNA: TGTGCCATCAGTGAGAACAGGGGAAACACTGAAGCTTTCTTT
CDR3: CAISENRGNTEAFF
length: 14
D: TRBD1
J: TRBJ1-1
size: few
V: TRBV10-3

DNA: TGTGCCAGCAGCCTGACACGGATGAACACTGAAGCTTTCTTT
CDR3: CASSLTRMNTEAFF
length: 14
D: NA
J: TRBJ1-1
size: NA
V: TRBV7-9

DNA: TGTGCCAGCGGGAGCGGGACAGGGATCCCCGAGCAGTACTTC
CDR3: CASGSGTGIPEQYF
length: 14
D: TRBD1
J: TRBJ2-7
size: NA
V: TRBV27

DNA: TGTGCCAGCAGTTATCAGGGGGCACAGCCCCAGCATTTT
CDR3: CASSYQGAQPQHF
length: 13
D: TRBD1
J: TRBJ1-5
size: NA
V: TRBV6-6

DNA: TGCGCCAGCAGCTTGGAGACAGGGGGCGGCTATGGCTACACCTTC
CDR3: CASSLETGGGYGYTF
length: 15
D: TRBD1
J: TRBJ1-2
size: few
V: TRBV5-1

DNA: TGTGCCAGCTCACCAGACAGGTACGGGAATGAGCAGTTCTTC
CDR3: CASSPDRYGNEQFF
length: 14
D: NA
J: TRBJ2-1
size: few
V: TRBV18

DNA: TGTGCCAGCTCACCACGAGGTATTGAGACCCAGTACTTC
CDR3: CASSPRGIETQYF
length: 13
D: NA
J: TRBJ2-5
size: NA
V: TRBV18

DNA: TGTGCCAGCAGCTCCTACAGGGCAGGGGATTCAGGTACGCAGTATTTT
CDR3: CASSSYRAGDSGTQYF
length: 16
D: NA
J: TRBJ2-3
size: NA
V: TRBV5-4

DNA: TGCAGCGTAGTCGAACAGGGTCGAAAAGAGACCCAGTACTTC
CDR3: CSVVEQGRKETQYF
length: 14
D: NA
J: TRBJ2-5
size: few
V: TRBV29-1

DNA: TGCAGCGTTGGGTCTCCAGGGTACGAGCAGTACTTC
CDR3: CSVGSPGYEQYF
length: 12
D: NA
J: TRBJ2-7
size: NA
V: TRBV29-1

DNA: TGTGCCATCAGACAGGTTAACTATGGCTACACCTTC
CDR3: CAIRQVNYGYTF
length: 12
D: NA
J: TRBJ1-2
size: NA
V: TRBV6-6